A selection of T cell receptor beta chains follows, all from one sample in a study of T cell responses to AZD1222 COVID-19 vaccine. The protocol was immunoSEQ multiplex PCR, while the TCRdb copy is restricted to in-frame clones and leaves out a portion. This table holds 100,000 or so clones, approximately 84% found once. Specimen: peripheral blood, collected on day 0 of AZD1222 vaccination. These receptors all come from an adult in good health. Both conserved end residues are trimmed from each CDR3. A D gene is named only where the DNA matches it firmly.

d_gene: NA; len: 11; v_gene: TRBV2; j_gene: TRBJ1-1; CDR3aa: ASSPQWNTEAF
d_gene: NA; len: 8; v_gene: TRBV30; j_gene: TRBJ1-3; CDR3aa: AWGQGTIY
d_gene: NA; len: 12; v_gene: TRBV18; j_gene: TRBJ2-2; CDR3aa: ASSPSGFTGELF
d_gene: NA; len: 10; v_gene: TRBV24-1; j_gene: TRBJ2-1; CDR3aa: ATSDRDLGQF
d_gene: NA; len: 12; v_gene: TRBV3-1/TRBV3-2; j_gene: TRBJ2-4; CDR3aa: ASSPGLEKNIQY
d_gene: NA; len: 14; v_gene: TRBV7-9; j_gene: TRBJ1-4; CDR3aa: ASSLAESQANEKLF
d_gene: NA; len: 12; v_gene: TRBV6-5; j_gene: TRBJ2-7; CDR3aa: ASSSEGRSYEQY
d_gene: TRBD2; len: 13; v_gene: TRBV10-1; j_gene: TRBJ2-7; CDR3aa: ASSESLAGRYEQY
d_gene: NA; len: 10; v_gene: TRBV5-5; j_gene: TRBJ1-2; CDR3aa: ASSFGSYGYT
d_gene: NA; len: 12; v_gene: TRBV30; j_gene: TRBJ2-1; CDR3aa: AWSVTGVDNEQF
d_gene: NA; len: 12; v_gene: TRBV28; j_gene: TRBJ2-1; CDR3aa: ASSSYRGGREQF
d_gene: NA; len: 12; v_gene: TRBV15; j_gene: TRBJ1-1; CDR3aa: ATSRRDRSTEAF
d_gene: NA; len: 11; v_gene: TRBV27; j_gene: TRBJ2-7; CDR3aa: ASGKGSYYEQY
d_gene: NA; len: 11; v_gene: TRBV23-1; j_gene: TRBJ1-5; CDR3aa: ASRPQRYQPQH